This TCR beta chain was documented in a study of T cell repertoires in cytomegalovirus infection (dated by TCRdb to between 2019 and 2020). Regarding the study in general: The HLA type of each donor mattered for the analysis, because public TCR beta signatures pointed to carriage of CMV infection along with the matching HLA type.

Sequencing took place on an Illumina HiSeq 1500. The public reads were run again by TCRdb, first through fastp at Q25 and then through MiXCR, and only productive beta chains were kept. One record per CDR3 amino acid sequence lists the most common genes and DNA. This sample lists fewer than 550,000 distinct CDR3 sequences; approximately 17% were detected once. The top ten clonotypes cover approximately 24% of the sample. This clonotype was detected ten times or more. The target of this receptor is not known. Per-base quality was not reported, and no clone a single base away is much larger than it. Broad study findings and their caveats: The ex vivo response was dominated by HLA-C-restricted CMV-specific TCR beta clonotypes, which also provided the single most frequent clonotype in two of eight donors. Carriers of CMV infection plus the relevant HLA type were discriminated by the cumulative frequency of public TCR beta family members in the study cohort and in an independent roughly 380-donor cohort.

At the junction V is shortened by 4 bases and J by 1 base; bases outside the gene matches: 9. Its CDR3 holds 17 amino acids, cysteine through phenylalanine. The CDR3 DNA has 51 bases and is translated from base 1. Sequencing was performed on CD8+ T cells from PBMCs. The rearrangement combines TRBV12-3 or TRBV12-4 with TRBJ2-1, with 8 bases aligning to TRBD1. The clonotype comes from a human donor in good health (CMV status not recorded). Some clones in this sample may be carry-over from other donors' samples. The DNA sequence follows: TGTGCCAGCAGTTCCACCGTCCGGACAGGGTCCTACAATGAGCAGTTCTTC. This codes for CASSSTVRTGSYNEQFF.